The 20 T cell receptor beta chains listed next were all sequenced from one sample in a study of T cell clonality in common variable immunodeficiency. TCRdb's copy holds only in-frame clones and misses some; the assay was immunoSEQ multiplex PCR. The sample contains 57,000 or so clones, none of them singletons. Sequenced sample: peripheral blood mononuclear cells. Receptors originate from a person aged 18-69 years in good health.

This clone has ten or more counts. The read gets to within 3 residues of the CDR3 end, and the germline J gene fills in the rest. The J gene is TRBJ2-7, the V gene TRBV29-1; TRBD2 matches at 12 bases. The CDR3 runs to 14 residues. Germline CDR1 reads SQVTM; CDR2 reads ANQGSEA. With 4 bases clipped from V and 3 bases from J, the junction kept 4 bases outside the gene matches. CDR3 loop: CSVVLAGGHYEQYF. The CDR3 DNA, read in part, is TGCAGCGTTGTCCTAGCGGGAGGGCACTACGAG.

This clone has more than one count but fewer than ten. The sequence runs out 3 residues before the end of the CDR3; the remainder is reconstructed from the germline J gene. V is TRBV11-3 and J is TRBJ2-7; D uncertain. The CDR3 length is 12 residues. Trimming shortened V by 2 bases and J by 2 bases, and 4 bases separated the two germline ends. Germline lookup yields CDR1 SGHNT and CDR2 YENEEA. CDR3 protein: CASSLRPYEQYF. The CDR3 DNA, read in part, is TGTGCCAGCAGCTTAAGGCCCTACGAG.

Ten or more counts support this clone. The read ends 3 residues early relative to the CDR3; the germline J gene fills the gap. The chain recombines TRBV11-3 with TRBJ1-1; a possible D gene is TRBD1 (5 bases). From germline, CDR1 is SGHNT and CDR2 YENEEA. The length of the CDR3 is 13 residues. V lost 5 bases, J lost 7 bases, and 14 bases lay in between. The sequenced part of the CDR3 DNA is TGTGCCAGCAGCCCCACTGGGGGGGGTGAA. Encoded protein: CASSPTGGGE. The full CDR3 sequence reads CASSPTGGGEAFF.

The sample holds many counts of this clone. The DNA ends 3 residues before the CDR3 does, and the rest of the CDR3 is filled in from the germline J gene. The V call is TRBV5-1, the J call TRBJ1-4, with TRBD1 matching 7 bases. Trimming removed 0 bases from V and 5 bases from J; junction bases left unmatched: 10. The CDR3 is 17 residues long. Germline V lookup: CDR1 SGHRS, CDR2 YFSETQ. Partial CDR3 DNA: TGCGCCAGCAGCTTGGCCATGACAGGGAGTTGGAATGAAAAA. It translates to CASSLAMTGSWNEK. The full CDR3 protein is CASSLAMTGSWNEKLFF.

In this sample, this clone turned up many times. The DNA ends 3 residues before the CDR3 does, and the rest of the CDR3 is filled in from the germline J gene. The V gene is TRBV6-2 or TRBV6-3, the J gene TRBJ2-1; TRBD2 agrees at 9 bases. V shed 4 bases, J shed 8 bases, and the junction held 3 bases outside the gene matches. The CDR3 covers 13 residues. The V gene's germline CDR1 is MNHEY and CDR2 SVGEGT. The sequenced CDR3 bases are TGTGCCAGCAGTTCGGGACTAGCATATGAG. Its translation: CASSSGLAYE. The entire CDR3 reads CASSSGLAYEQFF.

This clone came up many times. The CDR3 DNA, read in part, is TGCAGTGCTAGAGATCGAGTGACTAGGGGTATCTACGAG. Amino acids: CSARDRVTRGIYE. The full CDR3 protein reads CSARDRVTRGIYEQYF. V and J are TRBV20-1 and TRBJ2-7, with a tentative D call TRBD2 (6 bases). The CDR3 extends 3 residues past the end of the read, so its final part is completed from the germline J gene. Germline V lookup: CDR1 DFQATT, CDR2 SNEGSKA (reference sequence). The CDR3 contains 16 residues. Between the trimmed V and J ends, which lost 0 bases and 3 bases, there was a span of 18 bases.

In this sample, this clone turned up many times. Read sequence stops 3 residues before the CDR3 end, and the germline J gene provides the missing end. The gene calls are TRBV20-1 and TRBJ2-5, with TRBD2 identical over 7 bases. This CDR3 is 14 amino acids long. The junction had 6 bases not matched to a gene; V was cut back by 0 bases and J by 5 bases. Germline V gene data show CDR1 as DFQATT and CDR2 as SNEGSKA (reference sequence). This CDR3 reads CSARDLAESETQYF. Partial CDR3 DNA: TGCAGTGCTAGAGATCTAGCGGAAAGTGAGACC.

This clone has ten or more counts. Read sequence stops 3 residues before the CDR3 end, and the germline J gene provides the missing end. The chain couples TRBV30 to TRBJ2-1, with D possibly TRBD1 on 6 matching bases. This CDR3 is built from 14 residues. Trimming pared 2 bases from V and 9 bases from J, leaving 17 bases between. CDR1 GTSNPN and CDR2 SVGIG come from the germline V gene (reference sequence). Partial CDR3 DNA: TGTGCCTGGAGTATGATACAGGGTTTGGGTGAG. Protein product: CAWSMIQGLGE. The whole CDR3 protein reads CAWSMIQGLGEQFF.

In its sample, this clone was seen many times. Coverage ceases 3 residues before the CDR3 finishes, and the germline J gene fills in the end. V usage is TRBV28 and J usage is TRBJ2-3; 8 bases are shared with TRBD2. Germline CDR1 reads MDHEN; CDR2 reads SYDVKM. The CDR3 consists of 17 residues. The trim removed 7 bases at V and 0 bases at J, leaving 12 bases unmatched. Partial CDR3 DNA: TGTGCCAGCACCGGGACTAGAGACGACGACAGCACAGATACG. It encodes CASTGTRDDDSTDT. The complete CDR3 reads CASTGTRDDDSTDTQYF.

There are many counts of this clone. Read data end 3 residues before the CDR3 end; the end is taken from the germline J gene. The V gene is TRBV7-2, the J gene TRBJ2-7; 10 bases are a match to TRBD2. The CDR3 has 15 residues. After removal of 1 base from V and 4 bases from J, the junction contained 4 bases not matched to a gene. The germline V gene has CDR1 SGHTA and CDR2 FQGNSA. The covered CDR3 bases are TGTGCCAGCAGCTTAGGTCCTAGCGGGAGATACGAG. It codes for CASSLGPSGRYE. The whole CDR3 protein is CASSLGPSGRYEQYF.

This clone was found many times. The read finishes 3 residues shy of the CDR3 end, and the germline J gene is used to complete it. The chain is built from TRBV5-5 and TRBJ2-1, with a tentative D call TRBD2 (6 bases). CDR3 size: 15 residues. Germline CDR1 is SGHKS and CDR2 is YYEKEE (reference sequence). V was trimmed by 0 bases and J by 8 bases, leaving 15 bases between them. The covered CDR3 bases are TGTGCCAGCAGCTTGGCCGTAGGCTGGGACTATGAG. Translated: CASSLAVGWDYE. Given in full, the CDR3 is CASSLAVGWDYEQFF.

This clone appeared many times. With the read ending 3 residues before the CDR3 end, the germline J gene is used to fill in that end. The chain employs TRBV5-1 and TRBJ2-1, with a weak D call TRBD1 (6 bases). The germline V gene encodes CDR1 SGHRS and CDR2 YFSETQ. Trimming removed 2 bases at V and 6 bases at J, with 15 bases between. This CDR3 spans 15 amino acids. The CDR3 protein is CASSFLNREINEQFF. Partial CDR3 DNA: TGCGCCAGCAGCTTCCTAAACAGGGAGATCAATGAG.

This clone was counted many times. The CDR3 end is not reached by the read, which stops 3 residues before it; the germline J gene fills it in. The chain couples TRBV7-9 to TRBJ2-5, with 9 bases aligning to TRBD2. Trimming cost V 1 base and J 3 bases; bases outside gene matches: 3. This CDR3 region has 15 residues. Germline V gene data show CDR1 as SEHNR and CDR2 as FQNEAQ (reference sequence). CDR3 amino acids: CASSLGTSAKETQYF. The sequenced CDR3 bases are TGTGCCAGCAGCTTAGGGACTAGCGCCAAAGAGACC.

This clone was recorded many times. The CDR3 end is not reached by the read, which stops 3 residues before it; the germline J gene fills it in. This chain joins TRBV19 and TRBJ2-1, with TRBD2 matching over 13 bases. CDR1 and CDR2 (germline): LNHDA, SQIVND (reference sequence). V shed 7 bases, J shed 9 bases, and the junction held 3 bases outside the gene matches. The CDR3 extends over 13 amino acids. The CDR3 sequence: CASNRLAGGEQFF. The DNA read from the CDR3 is TGTGCCAGTAATCGACTAGCGGGAGGTGAG.

This clone was found many times. The read gets to within 3 residues of the CDR3 end, and the germline J gene fills in the rest. J is TRBJ2-7 and V is TRBV29-1; possible D gene TRBD1, 5 bases. V dropped 4 bases and J dropped 0 bases, with 10 bases sitting between them. The germline gives CDR1 SQVTM, CDR2 ANQGSEA. The CDR3 has 13 amino acids. The CDR3 DNA, read in part, is TGCAGCGTTGCGCAGGGAACCTCCTACGAG. It yields the protein CSVAQGTSYE. The full-length CDR3 reads as CSVAQGTSYEQYF.

This clone has ten or more counts. The CDR3 is cut off 3 residues early in the read; its end comes from the germline J gene. The chain links TRBV12-3 or TRBV12-4 to TRBJ2-5; TRBD2 aligns across 9 bases. V was clipped by 5 bases and J by 3 bases; unmatched bases: 10. The CDR3 runs 16 residues. CDR3 bases read: TGTGCCAGCAGTCTTAGTCAACAGCGGGAGGAAGAGACC. Residues: CASSLSQQREEET. The whole CDR3 region reads CASSLSQQREEETQYF.

A few counts support this clone. The CDR3 end lies 3 residues beyond the end of the read and is filled in from the germline J gene. V and J are TRBV7-6 and TRBJ2-7, with D tentatively TRBD2 (7 bases). Between the trimmed V and J ends, which lost 1 base and 4 bases, there was a span of 20 bases. The V gene's germline CDR1 is SGHVS and CDR2 FNYEAQ. The CDR3 is made up of 17 amino acids. This CDR3 is CASSLDGGAGVLYEQYF. The DNA read from the CDR3 is TGTGCCAGCAGCTTAGATGGGGGGGCGGGAGTTTTATACGAG.

This clone was recorded many times. The read stops 3 residues short of the end of the CDR3; the missing end is completed from the germline J gene. The gene calls are TRBV20-1 and TRBJ1-4; the D gene is possibly TRBD1 (6 bases). Trimming pared 1 base from V and 10 bases from J, leaving 16 bases between. The CDR3 length is 14 residues. Looked up from germline, CDR1 is DFQATT and CDR2 is SNEGSKA (reference sequence). CDR3 protein: CSARVGGADGKLFF. The CDR3 DNA, read in part, is TGCAGTGCTAGAGTAGGGGGGGCCGATGGAAAA.

This clone was seen many times. The sequence runs out 3 residues before the end of the CDR3; the remainder is reconstructed from the germline J gene. This chain links TRBV5-4 with TRBJ2-1; 14 bases fit TRBD2. The germline V gene encodes CDR1 SGHNT and CDR2 YYREEE (reference sequence). The J segment lost 6 bases and the V segment lost 3 bases, leaving 5 bases of the junction unmatched. The CDR3 covers 16 residues. CDR3 bases read: TGTGCCAGCAGCTCTGGACTAGCGGGAGGACTCAATGAG. This sequence encodes CASSSGLAGGLNE. The whole CDR3 protein reads CASSSGLAGGLNEQFF.

At least ten counts were recorded for this clone. The sequenced part of the CDR3 DNA is TGTGCCTGGAGAGGAGGGGCGGCGAACACTGAA. It codes for CAWRGGAANTE. The CDR3 in full is CAWRGGAANTEAFF. The V call is TRBV30, the J call TRBJ1-1; D possibly corresponds to TRBD1 (5 bases). The sequenced fragment ends 3 residues before the CDR3 boundary, so the rest is inferred from the germline J gene. The CDR3 loop spans 14 amino acids. V lost 3 bases and J lost 1, with 12 bases in between. Germline V gives CDR1 GTSNPN, CDR2 SVGIG (reference sequence).